These T cell receptor beta chains were read from a single sample in a study of shared clonotypes between healthy human individuals. Produced via immunoSEQ multiplex PCR; TCRdb's table is partial and in-frame only. The sample has 500,000 to 700,000 clones; around 96% are singletons. The sequencing input was naive CD8+ T cells sorted from blood. The source of these receptors is a woman in her thirties in good health. Each CDR3 is given with its conserved first and last residue. D genes are given only for firm matches. Clone sizes are given selectively: once, few, many, or a class where the clone is expanded.

D gene: -
clone size: few
J gene: TRBJ1-1
V gene: TRBV11-2
CDR3 protein: CASSFQAPPTEAFF
CDR3 DNA: TGTGCCAGCAGCTTTCAGGCTCCCCCTACTGAAGCTTTCTTT

D gene: -
clone size: few
J gene: TRBJ2-7
V gene: TRBV4-1
CDR3 protein: CASSPPARAYEQYF
CDR3 DNA: TGCGCCAGCAGCCCGCCGGCCAGGGCATACGAGCAGTACTTC

D gene: TRBD1
clone size: -
J gene: TRBJ1-2
V gene: TRBV29-1
CDR3 protein: CSVDRGPAYGYTF
CDR3 DNA: TGCAGCGTAGATAGGGGGCCGGCCTATGGCTACACCTTC

D gene: TRBD2
clone size: -
J gene: TRBJ2-5
V gene: TRBV28
CDR3 protein: CASSTRLAGHFQTQYF
CDR3 DNA: TGTGCCAGCAGTACTAGACTAGCGGGTCATTTTCAGACCCAGTACTTC

D gene: TRBD1
clone size: -
J gene: TRBJ2-1
V gene: TRBV2
CDR3 protein: CASRSWTGVPNEQFF
CDR3 DNA: TGTGCCAGCAGAAGTTGGACAGGGGTTCCCAATGAGCAGTTCTTC

D gene: -
clone size: -
J gene: TRBJ2-7
V gene: TRBV28
CDR3 protein: CASRYFTAQSYEQYF
CDR3 DNA: TGTGCCAGCAGGTACTTTACCGCACAGTCCTACGAGCAGTACTTC

D gene: -
clone size: -
J gene: TRBJ2-7
V gene: TRBV28
CDR3 protein: CASSPYHEQYF
CDR3 DNA: TGTGCCAGCAGTCCCTACCACGAGCAGTACTTC

D gene: TRBD2
clone size: -
J gene: TRBJ2-3
V gene: TRBV5-1
CDR3 protein: CASSWTSGKLGGTDTQYF
CDR3 DNA: TGCGCCAGCAGCTGGACTAGCGGGAAACTCGGTGGCACAGATACGCAGTATTTT

D gene: TRBD1
clone size: once
J gene: TRBJ1-1
V gene: TRBV5-1
CDR3 protein: CASSSAGTGVTEAFF
CDR3 DNA: TGCGCCAGCAGCTCGGCCGGGACAGGGGTGACTGAAGCTTTCTTT

D gene: -
clone size: -
J gene: TRBJ1-5
V gene: TRBV28
CDR3 protein: CASSQMTALEPQHF
CDR3 DNA: TGTGCCAGCAGTCAAATGACAGCCCTGGAGCCCCAGCATTTT

D gene: TRBD2
clone size: -
J gene: TRBJ2-3
V gene: TRBV19
CDR3 protein: CASKGELAGVGNTQYF
CDR3 DNA: TGTGCCAGCAAAGGGGAGTTAGCGGGAGTTGGCAATACGCAGTATTTT

D gene: TRBD1
clone size: -
J gene: TRBJ2-7
V gene: TRBV15
CDR3 protein: CATSGRDSLVYEQYF
CDR3 DNA: TGTGCCACCAGCGGCCGGGACAGCCTCGTTTACGAGCAGTACTTC

D gene: -
clone size: -
J gene: TRBJ2-7
V gene: TRBV28
CDR3 protein: CASSFWARRAYEQYF
CDR3 DNA: TGTGCCAGCAGTTTCTGGGCCAGGCGAGCCTACGAGCAGTACTTC

D gene: -
clone size: once
J gene: TRBJ2-1
V gene: TRBV7-9
CDR3 protein: CASSPPGGASYNEQFF
CDR3 DNA: TGTGCCAGCAGCCCCCCCGGGGGTGCCTCTTACAATGAGCAGTTCTTC

D gene: -
clone size: -
J gene: TRBJ2-7
V gene: TRBV28
CDR3 protein: CASSLGPLSTYEQYF
CDR3 DNA: TGTGCCAGCAGTTTGGGTCCTTTGAGCACCTACGAGCAGTACTTC

D gene: TRBD1
clone size: -
J gene: TRBJ2-7
V gene: TRBV11-2
CDR3 protein: CASSTSTGQASYEQYF
CDR3 DNA: TGTGCCAGCAGCACCTCAACGGGACAGGCCTCCTACGAGCAGTACTTC

D gene: TRBD2
clone size: -
J gene: TRBJ2-1
V gene: TRBV7-9
CDR3 protein: CASSSETSGSSYNEQFF
CDR3 DNA: TGTGCCAGCAGCTCAGAGACTAGCGGGAGCTCCTACAATGAGCAGTTCTTC

D gene: TRBD1
clone size: -
J gene: TRBJ2-6
V gene: TRBV19
CDR3 protein: CASSTYRDRGATGANVLTF
CDR3 DNA: TGTGCCAGTAGTACCTACCGGGACAGGGGGGCAACTGGGGCCAACGTCCTGACTTTC

D gene: -
clone size: -
J gene: TRBJ1-1
V gene: TRBV29-1
CDR3 protein: CSVDAVNTEAFF
CDR3 DNA: TGCAGCGTTGACGCCGTGAACACTGAAGCTTTCTTT

D gene: -
clone size: -
J gene: TRBJ1-2
V gene: TRBV27
CDR3 protein: CASLETGHYGYTF
CDR3 DNA: TGTGCCAGCCTCGAAACAGGGCACTATGGCTACACCTTC

D gene: -
clone size: -
J gene: TRBJ2-5
V gene: TRBV11-2
CDR3 protein: CASSDRAGVGETQYF
CDR3 DNA: TGTGCCAGCAGCGATAGGGCAGGGGTAGGAGAGACCCAGTACTTC

D gene: -
clone size: -
J gene: TRBJ1-5
V gene: TRBV28
CDR3 protein: CASRDYKNSNQPQHF
CDR3 DNA: TGTGCCAGCCGAGATTACAAGAATAGCAATCAGCCCCAGCATTTT

D gene: -
clone size: -
J gene: TRBJ2-2
V gene: TRBV30
CDR3 protein: CAWSFWGITGELFF
CDR3 DNA: TGTGCCTGGTCTTTCTGGGGAATTACCGGGGAGCTGTTTTTT

D gene: -
clone size: -
J gene: TRBJ2-7
V gene: TRBV6-1
CDR3 protein: CASKGWQVAYEQYF
CDR3 DNA: TGTGCCAGCAAGGGGTGGCAGGTTGCCTACGAGCAGTACTTC

D gene: TRBD1
clone size: -
J gene: TRBJ2-7
V gene: TRBV25-1
CDR3 protein: CASSGHGTGPYEQYF
CDR3 DNA: TGTGCCAGCAGTGGACATGGGACAGGGCCGTACGAGCAGTACTTC

D gene: TRBD1
clone size: -
J gene: TRBJ1-2
V gene: TRBV11-2
CDR3 protein: CASSIGQGAYGYTF
CDR3 DNA: TGTGCCAGCAGCATCGGACAGGGCGCCTATGGCTACACCTTC

D gene: -
clone size: -
J gene: TRBJ2-1
V gene: TRBV10-2
CDR3 protein: CASSARDYNEQFF
CDR3 DNA: TGCGCCAGCAGTGCCCGGGACTACAATGAGCAGTTCTTC

D gene: -
clone size: -
J gene: TRBJ2-7
V gene: TRBV5-6
CDR3 protein: CASSYGLGTYEQYF
CDR3 DNA: TGTGCCAGCAGCTACGGACTGGGAACCTACGAGCAGTACTTC

D gene: TRBD1
clone size: -
J gene: TRBJ1-1
V gene: TRBV14
CDR3 protein: CASSQDPQGAGTEAFF
CDR3 DNA: TGTGCCAGCAGCCAAGACCCACAGGGGGCTGGGACTGAAGCTTTCTTT

D gene: -
clone size: -
J gene: TRBJ2-3
V gene: TRBV19
CDR3 protein: CASSIGAGTDTQYF
CDR3 DNA: TGTGCCAGTAGTATAGGGGCGGGCACAGATACGCAGTATTTT

D gene: -
clone size: -
J gene: TRBJ2-5
V gene: TRBV5-1
CDR3 protein: CASSLSGARETQYF
CDR3 DNA: TGCGCCAGCAGCTTGTCAGGGGCGCGAGAGACCCAGTACTTC

D gene: -
clone size: -
J gene: TRBJ1-2
V gene: TRBV28
CDR3 protein: CASSLSKGSEYYGYTF
CDR3 DNA: TGTGCCAGCAGTTTGTCTAAGGGTTCGGAGTACTATGGCTACACCTTC

D gene: TRBD1
clone size: -
J gene: TRBJ2-2
V gene: TRBV28
CDR3 protein: CASSFKTGFVSGELFF
CDR3 DNA: TGTGCCAGCAGTTTCAAGACAGGGTTTGTGAGCGGGGAGCTGTTTTTT

D gene: TRBD2
clone size: -
J gene: TRBJ2-7
V gene: TRBV2
CDR3 protein: CASTATSGPPGEQYF
CDR3 DNA: TGTGCCAGCACGGCGACTAGCGGTCCGCCAGGCGAGCAGTACTTC

D gene: TRBD2
clone size: -
J gene: TRBJ2-7
V gene: TRBV7-2
CDR3 protein: CASSPGGSGRAPPYEQYF
CDR3 DNA: TGTGCCAGCAGTCCCGGGGGTAGCGGGAGGGCCCCCCCCTACGAGCAGTACTTC

D gene: -
clone size: once
J gene: TRBJ2-7
V gene: TRBV7-9
CDR3 protein: CASRSGGNYEQYF
CDR3 DNA: TGTGCCAGCAGGTCCGGGGGAAACTACGAGCAGTACTTC

D gene: TRBD2
clone size: once
J gene: TRBJ2-7
V gene: TRBV4-1
CDR3 protein: CASRQHSGESSYEQYF
CDR3 DNA: TGCGCCAGCAGGCAACATAGCGGGGAAAGCTCCTACGAGCAGTACTTC

D gene: -
clone size: -
J gene: TRBJ2-7
V gene: TRBV13
CDR3 protein: CASSSPDGFYEQYF
CDR3 DNA: TGTGCCAGCAGCTCCCCGGACGGGTTCTACGAGCAGTACTTC

D gene: TRBD2
clone size: -
J gene: TRBJ2-2
V gene: TRBV5-1
CDR3 protein: CASSLRTSGSFANTGELFF
CDR3 DNA: TGCGCCAGCAGCCTTAGGACTAGCGGGAGTTTTGCGAACACCGGGGAGCTGTTTTTT

D gene: -
clone size: -
J gene: TRBJ1-2
V gene: TRBV10-3
CDR3 protein: CAISTGSFYGYTF
CDR3 DNA: TGTGCCATCAGTACAGGCTCATTCTATGGCTACACCTTC

D gene: TRBD2
clone size: -
J gene: TRBJ2-5
V gene: TRBV28
CDR3 protein: CASSWLAGGRETQYF
CDR3 DNA: TGTGCCAGCAGTTGGCTAGCGGGAGGACGGGAGACCCAGTACTTC

D gene: TRBD2
clone size: -
J gene: TRBJ2-3
V gene: TRBV15
CDR3 protein: CATSVLAGADTQYF
CDR3 DNA: TGTGCCACCAGCGTCCTAGCGGGAGCAGATACGCAGTATTTT

D gene: -
clone size: -
J gene: TRBJ1-4
V gene: TRBV29-1
CDR3 protein: CSAYGDANEKLFF
CDR3 DNA: TGCAGCGCCTACGGGGACGCTAATGAAAAACTGTTTTTT

D gene: -
clone size: -
J gene: TRBJ1-3
V gene: TRBV5-8
CDR3 protein: CASSFGVGTYF
CDR3 DNA: -

D gene: -
clone size: once
J gene: TRBJ2-7
V gene: TRBV27
CDR3 protein: CASRGGTGYEQYF
CDR3 DNA: TGTGCCAGCAGGGGGGGCACCGGATACGAGCAGTACTTC

D gene: TRBD2
clone size: -
J gene: TRBJ2-1
V gene: TRBV28
CDR3 protein: CASSLLASGDYNEQFF
CDR3 DNA: TGTGCCAGCAGTTTATTGGCTAGCGGAGACTACAATGAGCAGTTCTTC

D gene: TRBD2
clone size: -
J gene: TRBJ2-7
V gene: TRBV4-1
CDR3 protein: CASSQTGLAPTYEQYF
CDR3 DNA: TGCGCCAGCAGCCAAACGGGACTAGCGCCAACCTACGAGCAGTACTTC

D gene: -
clone size: -
J gene: TRBJ2-7
V gene: TRBV28
CDR3 protein: CASSLYQPSYEQYF
CDR3 DNA: TGTGCCAGCAGTTTATACCAACCATCCTACGAGCAGTACTTC

D gene: -
clone size: -
J gene: TRBJ2-3
V gene: TRBV10-2
CDR3 protein: CASSGQSRGSDTQYF
CDR3 DNA: TGCGCCAGCAGCGGACAGTCTAGGGGATCAGATACGCAGTATTTT

D gene: TRBD2
clone size: -
J gene: TRBJ2-3
V gene: TRBV5-6
CDR3 protein: CASSSGGRDTQYF
CDR3 DNA: TGTGCCAGCAGCTCGGGAGGGAGAGATACGCAGTATTTT

D gene: TRBD1
clone size: -
J gene: TRBJ1-5
V gene: TRBV27
CDR3 protein: CASSLRQGNQPQHF
CDR3 DNA: TGTGCCAGCAGTCTCAGACAGGGGAATCAGCCCCAGCATTTT

D gene: TRBD2
clone size: -
J gene: TRBJ2-1
V gene: TRBV27
CDR3 protein: CASSPGTSGWEQFF
CDR3 DNA: TGTGCCAGCAGTCCGGGGACTAGCGGGTGGGAGCAGTTCTTC